The clone carrying this TCR beta chain was seen just once. Its antigen is unknown. V lost 0 bases and J lost 5, with 12 bases in between. The CDR3 length is 14 residues. CDR1 and CDR2 (germline): SGDLS, YYNGEE. Enrollment excluded any patients with other autoimmune diseases, uncontrolled infections, pregnancy or lactation. It was from about 10 ml of fresh peripheral blood that the PBMCs came. The data stem from a study of Graves' ophthalmopathy and Graves' hyperthyroidism. TCR beta CDR3 regions were amplified from RNA transcripts. Second-round multiplex PCR came after first-round RT-PCR with HTBI primers. Each CDR3 protein is one row after TCRdb ran MiXCR on the multiplex PCR reads. The sample yields about 240,000 distinct CDR3 sequences, 45% seen once. Overall study results and limits: Detection in blood was also observed for most expanded thyroid clonotypes above 0.001 frequency. Cross-validated, the 13-signature model showed 87.88%/81.08% sensitivity/specificity, and 80%/75% in the test set.

The chain employs TRBV9 and TRBJ2-7; D is perhaps TRBD1 or TRBD2 (5 bases each). The TCR sequence derives from an adult man with Graves' ophthalmopathy. Material for sequencing was peripheral blood. CDR3 nucleotide sequence: TGTGCCAGCAGCGTAGCCGGGGCTGAGGACGAGCAGTACTTC. Protein sequence: CASSVAGAEDEQYF.